This TCR beta chain was identified in a study of graft-versus-host responses after intestinal transplantation. V dropped 5 bases and J dropped 9 bases, with 8 bases sitting between them. From germline, CDR1 is MNHNS and CDR2 SASEGT. This CDR3 has 11 residues. Graft tissue processing released intraepithelial and lamina propria lymphocytes. TCRdb keeps only in-frame clones here, not all; method: immunoSEQ multiplex PCR. In the table there are about 3,300 clones, around 76% of which are singletons. The chain couples TRBV6-1 to TRBJ2-1; no firm D call. The material sequenced was ileum tissue, taken roughly 5 and 7 days after intestinal transplantation. This clonotype originated in a human patient who received an intestinal transplant, so some T cells may come from the graft donor. The CDR3 protein is CASSLLSEQFF. Here the CDR3 DNA reads TGTGCCAGCAGTCTCTTATCTGAGCAGTTCTTC.